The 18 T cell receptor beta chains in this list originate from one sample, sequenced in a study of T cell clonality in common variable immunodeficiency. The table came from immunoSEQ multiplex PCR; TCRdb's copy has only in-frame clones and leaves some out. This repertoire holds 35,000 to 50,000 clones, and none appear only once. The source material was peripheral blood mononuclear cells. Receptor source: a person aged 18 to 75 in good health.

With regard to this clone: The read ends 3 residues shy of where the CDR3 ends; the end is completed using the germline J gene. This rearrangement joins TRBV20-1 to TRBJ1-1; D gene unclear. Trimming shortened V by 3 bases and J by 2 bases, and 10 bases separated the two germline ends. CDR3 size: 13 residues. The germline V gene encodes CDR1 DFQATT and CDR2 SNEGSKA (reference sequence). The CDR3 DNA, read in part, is TGCAGTGCTAGTTGGCAGAGAAACACTGAA. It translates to CSASWQRNTE. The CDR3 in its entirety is CSASWQRNTEAFF.

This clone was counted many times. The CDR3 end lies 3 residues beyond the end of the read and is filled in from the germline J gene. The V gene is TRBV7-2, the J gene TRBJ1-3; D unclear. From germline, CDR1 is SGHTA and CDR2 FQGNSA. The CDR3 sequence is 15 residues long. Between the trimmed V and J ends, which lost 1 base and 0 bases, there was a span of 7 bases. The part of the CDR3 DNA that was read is TGTGCCAGCAGCTTAGGGCAGAGCTCTGGAAACACC. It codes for CASSLGQSSGNT. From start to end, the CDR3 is CASSLGQSSGNTIYF.

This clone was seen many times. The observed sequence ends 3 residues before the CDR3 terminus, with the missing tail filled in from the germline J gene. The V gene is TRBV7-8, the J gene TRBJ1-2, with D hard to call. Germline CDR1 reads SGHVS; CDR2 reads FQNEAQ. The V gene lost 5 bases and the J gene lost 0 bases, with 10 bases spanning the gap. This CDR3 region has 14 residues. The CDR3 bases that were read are TGTGCCAGCAGCCTTGAGGGTTCTAACTATGGC. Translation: CASSLEGSNYG. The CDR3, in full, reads CASSLEGSNYGYTF.

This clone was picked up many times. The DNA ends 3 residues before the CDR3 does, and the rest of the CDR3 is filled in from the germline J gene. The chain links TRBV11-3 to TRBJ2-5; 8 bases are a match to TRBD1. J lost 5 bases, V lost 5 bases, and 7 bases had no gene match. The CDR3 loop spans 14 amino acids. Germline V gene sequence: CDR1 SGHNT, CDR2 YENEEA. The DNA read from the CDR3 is TGTGCCAGCAGCATCTCAGGGGGCGCGGAGACC. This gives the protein CASSISGGAET. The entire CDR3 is CASSISGGAETQYF.

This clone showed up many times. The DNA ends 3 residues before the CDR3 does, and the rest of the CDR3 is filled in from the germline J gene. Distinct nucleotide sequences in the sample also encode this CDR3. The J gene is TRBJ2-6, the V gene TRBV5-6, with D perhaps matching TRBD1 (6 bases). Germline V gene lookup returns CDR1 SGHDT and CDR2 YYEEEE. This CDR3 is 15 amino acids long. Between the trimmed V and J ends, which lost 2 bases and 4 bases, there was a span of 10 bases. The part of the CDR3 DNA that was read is TGTGCCAGCAGCTTTAACAGGGTCGGGGCCAACGTC. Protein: CASSFNRVGANV. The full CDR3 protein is CASSFNRVGANVLTF. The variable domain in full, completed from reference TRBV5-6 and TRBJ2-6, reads DAGVTQSPTHLIKTRGQQVTLRCSPKSGHDTVSWYQQALGQGPQFIFQYYEEEERQRGNFPDRFSGHQFPNYSSELNVNALLLGDSALYLCASSFNRVGANVLTFGAGSRLTVL.

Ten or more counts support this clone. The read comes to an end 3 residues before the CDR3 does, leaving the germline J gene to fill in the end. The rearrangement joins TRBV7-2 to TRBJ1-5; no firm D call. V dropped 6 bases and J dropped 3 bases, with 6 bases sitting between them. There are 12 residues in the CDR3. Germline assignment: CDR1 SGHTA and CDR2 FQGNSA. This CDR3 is CASSQNNQPQHF. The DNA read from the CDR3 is TGTGCCAGCAGTCAGAACAATCAGCCC.

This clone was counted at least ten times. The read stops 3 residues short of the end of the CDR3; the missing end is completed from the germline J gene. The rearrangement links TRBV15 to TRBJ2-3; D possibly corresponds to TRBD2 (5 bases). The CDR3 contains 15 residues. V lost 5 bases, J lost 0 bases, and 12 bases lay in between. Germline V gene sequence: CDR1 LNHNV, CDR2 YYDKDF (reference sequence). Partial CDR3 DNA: TGTGCCACCAGCTCAAGACGGGGTAGCACAGATACG. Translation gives CATSSRRGSTDT. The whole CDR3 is CATSSRRGSTDTQYF.

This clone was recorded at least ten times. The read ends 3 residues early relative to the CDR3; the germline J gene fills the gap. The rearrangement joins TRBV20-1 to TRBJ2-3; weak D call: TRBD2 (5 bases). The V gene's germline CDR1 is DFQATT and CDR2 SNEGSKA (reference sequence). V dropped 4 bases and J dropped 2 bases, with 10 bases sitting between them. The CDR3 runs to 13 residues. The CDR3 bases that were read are TGCAGTGCTACAAGTAGCGTCACAGATACG. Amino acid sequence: CSATSSVTDT. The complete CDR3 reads CSATSSVTDTQYF.

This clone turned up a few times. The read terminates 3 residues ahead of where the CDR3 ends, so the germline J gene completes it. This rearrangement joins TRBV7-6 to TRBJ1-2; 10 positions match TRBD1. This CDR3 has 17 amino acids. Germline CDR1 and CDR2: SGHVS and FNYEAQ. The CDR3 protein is CASSPERPGTGAYDYTF. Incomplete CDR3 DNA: TGTGCCAGCAGCCCCGAACGCCCCGGGACAGGGGCCTACGAC.

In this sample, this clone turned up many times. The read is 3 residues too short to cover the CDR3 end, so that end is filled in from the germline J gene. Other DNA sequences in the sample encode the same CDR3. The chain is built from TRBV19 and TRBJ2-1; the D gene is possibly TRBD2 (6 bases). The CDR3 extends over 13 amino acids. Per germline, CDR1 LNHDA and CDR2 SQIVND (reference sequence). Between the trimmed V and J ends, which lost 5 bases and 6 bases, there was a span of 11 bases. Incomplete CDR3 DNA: TGTGCCAGTAGTCTAGGACTACCCAATGAG. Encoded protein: CASSLGLPNE. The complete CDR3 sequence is CASSLGLPNEQFF.

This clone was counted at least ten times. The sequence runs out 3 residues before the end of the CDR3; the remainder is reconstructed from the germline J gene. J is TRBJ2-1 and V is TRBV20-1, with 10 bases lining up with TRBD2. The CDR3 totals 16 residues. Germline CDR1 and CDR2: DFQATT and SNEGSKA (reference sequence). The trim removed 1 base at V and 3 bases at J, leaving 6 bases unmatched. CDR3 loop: CSARVAASGSYNEQFF. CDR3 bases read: TGCAGTGCTAGAGTCGCGGCTAGCGGGAGCTACAATGAG.

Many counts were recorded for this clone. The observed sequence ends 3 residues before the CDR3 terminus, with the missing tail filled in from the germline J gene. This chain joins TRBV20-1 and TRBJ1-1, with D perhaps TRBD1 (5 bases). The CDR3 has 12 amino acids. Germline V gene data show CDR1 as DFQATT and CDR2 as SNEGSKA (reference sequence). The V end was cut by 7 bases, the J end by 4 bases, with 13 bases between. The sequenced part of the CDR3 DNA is TGCAGTGTCGGGGGTAGAAGCACTGAA. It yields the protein CSVGGRSTE. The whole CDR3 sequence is CSVGGRSTEAFF.

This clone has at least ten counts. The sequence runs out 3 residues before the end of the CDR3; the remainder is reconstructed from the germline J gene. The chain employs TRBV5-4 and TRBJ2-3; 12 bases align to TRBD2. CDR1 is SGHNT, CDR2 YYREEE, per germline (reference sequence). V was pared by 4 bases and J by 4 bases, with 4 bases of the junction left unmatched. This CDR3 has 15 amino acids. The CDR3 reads CASSPTSGSADTQYF. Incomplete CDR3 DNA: TGTGCCAGCAGCCCGACTAGCGGGAGCGCAGATACG.

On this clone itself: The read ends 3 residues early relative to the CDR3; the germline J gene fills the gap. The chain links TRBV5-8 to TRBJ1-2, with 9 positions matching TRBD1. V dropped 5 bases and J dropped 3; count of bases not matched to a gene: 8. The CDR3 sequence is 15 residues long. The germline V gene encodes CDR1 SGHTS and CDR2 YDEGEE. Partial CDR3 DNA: TGTGCCAGCAGTTGGGGACAGGGATTATACTATGGC. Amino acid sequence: CASSWGQGLYYG. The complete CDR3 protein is CASSWGQGLYYGYTF. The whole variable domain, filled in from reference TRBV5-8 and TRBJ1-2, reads EAGVTQSPTHLIKTRGQQATLRCSPISGHTSVYWYQQALGLGLQFLLWYDEGEERNRGNFPPRFSGRQFPNYSSELNVNALELEDSALYLCASSWGQGLYYGYTFGSGTRLTVV.

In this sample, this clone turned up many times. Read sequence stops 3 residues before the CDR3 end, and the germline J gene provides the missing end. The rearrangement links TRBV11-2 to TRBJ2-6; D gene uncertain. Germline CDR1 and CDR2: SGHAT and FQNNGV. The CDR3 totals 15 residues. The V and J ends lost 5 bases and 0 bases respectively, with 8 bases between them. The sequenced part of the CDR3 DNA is TGTGCCAGCAGCACTGGGCCCTCTGGGGCCAACGTC. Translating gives CASSTGPSGANV. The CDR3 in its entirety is CASSTGPSGANVLTF.

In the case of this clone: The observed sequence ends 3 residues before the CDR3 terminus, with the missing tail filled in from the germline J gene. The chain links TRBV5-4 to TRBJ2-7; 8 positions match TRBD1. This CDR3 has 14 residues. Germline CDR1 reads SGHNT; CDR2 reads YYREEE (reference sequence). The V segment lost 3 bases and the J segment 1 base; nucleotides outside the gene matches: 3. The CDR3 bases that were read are TGTGCCAGCAGCTCCGGGACAGGTTCCTACGAG. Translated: CASSSGTGSYE. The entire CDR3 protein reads CASSSGTGSYEQYF.

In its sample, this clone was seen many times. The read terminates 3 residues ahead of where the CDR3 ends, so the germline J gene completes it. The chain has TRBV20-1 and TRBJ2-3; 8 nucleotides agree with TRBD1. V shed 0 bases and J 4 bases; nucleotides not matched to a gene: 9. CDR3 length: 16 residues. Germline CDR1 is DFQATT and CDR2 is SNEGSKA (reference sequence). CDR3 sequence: CSARDLDRGNADTQYF. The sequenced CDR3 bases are TGCAGTGCTAGAGATCTAGACAGGGGAAATGCAGATACG.

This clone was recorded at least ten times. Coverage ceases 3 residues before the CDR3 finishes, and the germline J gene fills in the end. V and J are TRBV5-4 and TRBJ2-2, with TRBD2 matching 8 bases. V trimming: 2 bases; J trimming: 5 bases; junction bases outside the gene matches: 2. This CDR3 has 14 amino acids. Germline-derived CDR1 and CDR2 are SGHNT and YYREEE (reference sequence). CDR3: CASSLAGETGELFF. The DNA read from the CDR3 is TGTGCCAGCAGCTTAGCGGGAGAGACCGGGGAG.